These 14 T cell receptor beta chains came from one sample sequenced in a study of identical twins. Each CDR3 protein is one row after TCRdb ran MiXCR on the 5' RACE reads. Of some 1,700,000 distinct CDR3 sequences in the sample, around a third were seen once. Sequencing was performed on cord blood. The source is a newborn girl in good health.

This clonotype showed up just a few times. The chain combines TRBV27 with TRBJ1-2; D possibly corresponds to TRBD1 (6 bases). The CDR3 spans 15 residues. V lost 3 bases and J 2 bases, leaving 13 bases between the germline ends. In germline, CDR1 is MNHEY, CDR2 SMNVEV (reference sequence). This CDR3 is CASSFTAGTNYGYTF. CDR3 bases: TGTGCCAGCAGTTTTACCGCCGGGACAAACTATGGCTACACCTTC.

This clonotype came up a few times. In DNA form, the CDR3 reads TGTGCCAGCAGCCCTGTTACAAGCGGGCGAAACGAGCAGTACTTC. Translated: CASSPVTSGRNEQYF. J is TRBJ2-7 and V is TRBV2; D is perhaps TRBD2 (6 bases). The CDR3 is 15 amino acids. Trimming cost V 6 bases and J 5 bases, with 20 bases left between them. CDR1 and CDR2 from the germline V gene are SNHLY and FYNNEI.

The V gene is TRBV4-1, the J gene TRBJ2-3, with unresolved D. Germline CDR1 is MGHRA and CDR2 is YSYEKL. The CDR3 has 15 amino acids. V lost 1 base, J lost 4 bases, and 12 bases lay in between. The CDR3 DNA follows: TGCGCCAGCAGCCAAGTCGGGCTAGTTCCAGATACGCAGTATTTT. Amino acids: CASSQVGLVPDTQYF.

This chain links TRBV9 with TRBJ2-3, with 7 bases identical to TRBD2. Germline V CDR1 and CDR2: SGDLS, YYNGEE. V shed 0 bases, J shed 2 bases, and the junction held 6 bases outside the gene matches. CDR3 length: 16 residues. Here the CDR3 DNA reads TGTGCCAGCAGCGTAGGGGGAGGGTGGGTCACAGATACGCAGTATTTT. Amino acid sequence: CASSVGGGWVTDTQYF.

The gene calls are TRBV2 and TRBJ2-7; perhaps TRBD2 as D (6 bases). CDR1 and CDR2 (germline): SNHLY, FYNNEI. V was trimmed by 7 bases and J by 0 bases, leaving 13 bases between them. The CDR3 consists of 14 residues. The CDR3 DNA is TGTGCCAGCAAGGAGGGCATCCCCTCCTACGAGCAGTACTTC. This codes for CASKEGIPSYEQYF.

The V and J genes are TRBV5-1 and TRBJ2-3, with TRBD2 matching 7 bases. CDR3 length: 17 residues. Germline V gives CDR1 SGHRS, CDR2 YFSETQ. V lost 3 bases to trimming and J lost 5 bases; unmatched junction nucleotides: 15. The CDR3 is CASSSGPVKRGGDTQYF. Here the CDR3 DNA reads TGCGCCAGCAGCTCGGGGCCCGTAAAGCGGGGAGGAGATACGCAGTATTTT.

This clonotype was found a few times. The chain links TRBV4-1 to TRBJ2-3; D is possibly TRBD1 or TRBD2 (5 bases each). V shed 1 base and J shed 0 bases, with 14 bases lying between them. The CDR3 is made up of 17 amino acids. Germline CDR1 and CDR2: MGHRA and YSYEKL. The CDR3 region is CASSQGGARSSTDTQYF. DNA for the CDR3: TGCGCCAGCAGCCAAGGAGGGGCTAGATCCAGCACAGATACGCAGTATTTT.

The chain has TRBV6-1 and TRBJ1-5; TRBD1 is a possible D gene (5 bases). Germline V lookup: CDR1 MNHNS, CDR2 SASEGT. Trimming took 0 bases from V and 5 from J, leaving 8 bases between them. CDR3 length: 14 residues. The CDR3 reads CASSEARDDQPQHF. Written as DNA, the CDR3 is TGTGCCAGCAGTGAAGCGAGGGACGATCAGCCCCAGCATTTT.

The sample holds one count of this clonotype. The chain's CDR3 is CASSTGFLSYNEQYF. CDR3 bases: TGTGCCAGCAGTACAGGGTTCCTCTCCTACAATGAGCAGTACTTC. The chain employs TRBV9 and TRBJ2-7, with D possibly being TRBD1 (6 bases). The length of the CDR3 is 15 residues. Trimming pared 5 bases from V and 7 bases from J, leaving 22 bases between. CDR1 and CDR2 from the germline V gene are SGDLS and YYNGEE.

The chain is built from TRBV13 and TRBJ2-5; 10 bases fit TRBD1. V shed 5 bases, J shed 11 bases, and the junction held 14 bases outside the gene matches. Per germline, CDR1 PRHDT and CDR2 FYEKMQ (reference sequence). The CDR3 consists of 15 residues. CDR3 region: CASSPSGTGVWEQYF. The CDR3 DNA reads TGTGCCAGCAGCCCTTCCGGGACAGGGGTTTGGGAGCAGTACTTC.

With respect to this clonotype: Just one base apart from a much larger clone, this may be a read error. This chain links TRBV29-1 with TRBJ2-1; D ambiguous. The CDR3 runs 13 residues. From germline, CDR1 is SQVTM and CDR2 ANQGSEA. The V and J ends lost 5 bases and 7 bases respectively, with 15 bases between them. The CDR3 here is CSVNFRWGNEQFF. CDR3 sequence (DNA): TGCAGCGTTAATTTTAGGTGGGGTAATGAGCAGTTCTTC.

The CDR3 DNA follows: TGCAGTGCTAGAGCATGGTGGGACAGGGGGGCTGAAGCTTTCTTT. It codes for CSARAWWDRGAEAFF. J is TRBJ1-1 and V is TRBV20-1; 11 bases are a match to TRBD1. V was pared by 1 base and J by 6 bases, with 7 bases of the junction left unmatched. This CDR3 spans 15 amino acids. The germline V gene encodes CDR1 DFQATT and CDR2 SNEGSKA (reference sequence).

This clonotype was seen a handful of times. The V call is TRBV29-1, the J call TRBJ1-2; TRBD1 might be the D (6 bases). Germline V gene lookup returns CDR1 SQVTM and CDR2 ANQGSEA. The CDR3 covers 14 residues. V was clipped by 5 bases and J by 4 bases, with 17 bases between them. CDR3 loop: CSVRVGGSTYGYTF. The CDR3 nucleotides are TGCAGCGTTCGGGTCGGGGGCTCTACCTATGGCTACACCTTC.

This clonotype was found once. CDR3 DNA sequence: TGTGCCTGGAGTGAGGGCAGGGGAGATGAAAAACTGTTTTTT. Amino acids: CAWSEGRGDEKLFF. V is TRBV30 and J is TRBJ1-4, with D possibly being TRBD1 (6 bases). There are 14 residues in the CDR3. Trimming removed 1 base at V and 6 bases at J, with 12 bases between. Per the germline V gene, CDR1 is GTSNPN and CDR2 is SVGIG (reference sequence).